Sequencing of this T cell receptor beta chain was carried out in a study of cytomegalovirus exposure and HLA in healthy donors. In the study overall: Early released data comprised 80 million or so unique TCRs from HLA-typed donors. Study-level findings and limits: Most observed TCR sequences were rare, whereas some public TCRs were detected in many donors. Analysis was performed later, and it showed HLA-associated TCR beta chains to be more clonally expanded than equally common others.

The PCR ran on 60 Vbeta and 13 Jbeta primers. The table came from immunoSEQ multiplex PCR; TCRdb's copy has only in-frame clones and leaves some out. The sample has 150,000 to 200,000 clones, about nine tenths seen once; the top ten hold under 1.2%. At the time of sampling, donors were nominally healthy, though unrecorded immune exposures were likely. As for this clone: Its matching antigen is unknown.

In germline, CDR1 is MNHEY, CDR2 SMNVEV (reference sequence). The CDR3 runs 14 residues. V dropped 1 base and J dropped 5 bases, with 11 bases sitting between them. The specimen sequenced was PBMCs. J is TRBJ1-1 and V is TRBV27; tentative D call: TRBD1 (5 bases). This clonotype was obtained from a boy younger than 10 in good health and CMV-seronegative. For the CDR3, the DNA is TGTGCCAGCAGTTTATGGGGCAGGGTAACTGAAGCTTTCTTT. Encoded protein: CASSLWGRVTEAFF.